A selection of T cell receptor beta chains follows, all from one sample in a study of shared clonotypes between healthy human individuals. The repertoire was sequenced with immunoSEQ multiplex PCR; TCRdb's copy has only in-frame clones and lacks some. The sample has 1.5 million to 2.5 million clones, over 85% seen once. Sample: naive CD8+ T cells sorted from blood. The receptors were sampled from a man between 18 and 35 years old in good health. Both conserved end residues are part of each CDR3. Fields, in order: CDR3 DNA, CDR3 protein, V gene, D gene, J gene, clone size. The D gene is left open where the match is weak. The size entry is marked missing in some rows and otherwise reads once, few, many or a size class.

TGTGCCAGCAGCGATGGTAGCCCGAACTACGAGCAGTACTTC CASSDGSPNYEQYF TRBV9 . TRBJ2-7 .
TGTGCCAGCAGTTTAATCGCAGGCCTGAACACTGAAGCTTTCTTT CASSLIAGLNTEAFF TRBV27 . TRBJ1-1 .
TGTGCCATCTCTAGCGGGAGAGTTAAAGATACGCAGTATTTT CAISSGRVKDTQYF TRBV10-3 TRBD2 TRBJ2-3 .
TGTGCCAGCACCGTGGGAGCAGATACGCAGTATTTT CASTVGADTQYF TRBV5-6 . TRBJ2-3 .
TGTGCCTGGGCTCTAGCGACCGAGCAGTACTTC CAWALATEQYF TRBV30 . TRBJ2-7 once
TGTGCCAGCAGTCCTAGCGGGACCCGAGAATTCCGCTACGAGCAGTACTTC CASSPSGTREFRYEQYF TRBV27 TRBD2 TRBJ2-7 .
TGTGCCAGTAGTATGTTCAACAGGGATTCACCCCTCCACTTT CASSMFNRDSPLHF TRBV19 . TRBJ1-6 .
TGTGCCAGCAGCTGGGGCCCCGGGGCCCAAGAGACCCAGTACTTC CASSWGPGAQETQYF TRBV7-6 . TRBJ2-5 .
TGTGCCAGCAGCCTCTGGGGCGGCGGAGAGACCCAGTACTTC CASSLWGGGETQYF TRBV11-2 . TRBJ2-5 .
TGTGCCAGCAGCGTAGCGGCGGGAGGGCCCCGCGAGCAGTACTTC CASSVAAGGPREQYF TRBV9 TRBD2 TRBJ2-7 .
TGCGCCAGGCATCGGGGGGGGACTACCCACTCCTACGAGCAGTACTTC CARHRGGTTHSYEQYF TRBV10-1 TRBD2 TRBJ2-7 .
TGTGCCAGCAGCCCAGAGGGGCCAGGGGGATACGAGCAGTACTTC CASSPEGPGGYEQYF TRBV7-2 TRBD1 TRBJ2-7 .
TGTGCCAGTAGTATAGGAGACACCGAGCAGTTCTTC CASSIGDTEQFF TRBV19 . TRBJ2-1 once
TGCAGCGTTTATAGGGACACACGGCTGGGGGCTGAAGCTTTCTTT CSVYRDTRLGAEAFF TRBV29-1 . TRBJ1-1 .
TGTGCCAGCAGTTATTCAGCTAACTATGGCTACACCTTC CASSYSANYGYTF TRBV6-6 . TRBJ1-2 .
TGTGCCAGCAGCATAGCTGTTGGGTACGAGCAGTACTTC CASSIAVGYEQYF TRBV11-3 . TRBJ2-7 .
TGTGCCAGCAGTTACTCCCCGGGACAGGGGGCGGATGGCTACACCTTC CASSYSPGQGADGYTF TRBV6-5 TRBD1 TRBJ1-2 .
TGTGCCAGCAGCCTTACCATCTCTGGAAACACCATATATTTT CASSLTISGNTIYF TRBV6-5 . TRBJ1-3 .
TGTGCCAGCAGCGTAGGTGCTAGCGGGTACAATGAGCAGTTCTTC CASSVGASGYNEQFF TRBV9 TRBD2 TRBJ2-1 .
TGTGCCAGCAGCTCCGGAATTGGGAATTCACCCCTCCACTTT CASSSGIGNSPLHF TRBV5-6 . TRBJ1-6 .
TGTGCCAGCAGCTTAGAAAGGGACAGGGGAAGGGCTACCTATGGCTACACCTTC CASSLERDRGRATYGYTF TRBV7-8 TRBD1 TRBJ1-2 .
TGCAGCGTCGAAGGAGGACAGCCTACCTACGAGCAGTACTTC CSVEGGQPTYEQYF TRBV29-1 . TRBJ2-7 .
TGTGCCAGCAGCCAGAGAGAGACTAATGAAAAACTGTTTTTT CASSQRETNEKLFF TRBV7-9 . TRBJ1-4 .
TGTGCCAGCAGTGACGGACAGGACTACGAGCAGTACTTC CASSDGQDYEQYF TRBV6-5 TRBD1 TRBJ2-7 .
TGTGCCAGCAGTAACCTACAGGGATATTCAGAAGGCTACACCTTC CASSNLQGYSEGYTF TRBV27 . TRBJ1-2 once
TGTGCCAGCAGCGTAGTTGAGCCTGGACTAGCGGGTAGCACAGATACGCAGTATTTT CASSVVEPGLAGSTDTQYF TRBV9 TRBD2 TRBJ2-3 once
TGTGCCAGCAGTTTGTACCGGGACACCCCGGAGACCCAGTACTTC CASSLYRDTPETQYF TRBV6-5 . TRBJ2-5 .
TGTGCCAGTAGGCCAGACAGGGCTAGCAATCAGCCCCAGCATTTT CASRPDRASNQPQHF TRBV19 TRBD1 TRBJ1-5 .
TGTGCCAGCAGTGTGGTGACAGGGTCCTACGAGCAGTACTTC CASSVVTGSYEQYF TRBV6-1 TRBD1 TRBJ2-7 once
TGTGCCAGCAGCGCGCAGACAGGGACATCTGGAAACACCATATATTTT CASSAQTGTSGNTIYF TRBV11-2 TRBD1 TRBJ1-3 .
TGTGCCAGCAGCGCTCCACATAGCGGGGACTACAATGAGCAGTTCTTC CASSAPHSGDYNEQFF TRBV9 TRBD2 TRBJ2-1 .
TGTGCCAGCAGCATGCATGGGGCCTACGAGCAGTACTTC CASSMHGAYEQYF TRBV13 . TRBJ2-7 .
TGCGCCAGCAGCCAAACCCCGGAGGGGGTGGGGGGCTACACCTTC CASSQTPEGVGGYTF TRBV4-3 . TRBJ1-2 .
TGTGCCAGCAGCTTAGCGTCCGTTCAGCCCCAGCATTTT CASSLASVQPQHF TRBV7-2 . TRBJ1-5 .
TGTGCCAGCAGTGGGGACGGCTATAGCAATCAGCCCCAGCATTTT CASSGDGYSNQPQHF TRBV6-1 . TRBJ1-5 .
TGTGCCAGCAGTCCGAATGGGCATCAGCCCCAGCATTTT CASSPNGHQPQHF TRBV6-5 . TRBJ1-5 .
TGTGCCAGCAGCACACGAGGGACAGGTCCCCAAGAGACCCAGTACTTC CASSTRGTGPQETQYF TRBV7-6 TRBD1 TRBJ2-5 once
TGTGCCAGCAGCTTAGAGCGGACCCAAGAGACCCAGTACTTC CASSLERTQETQYF TRBV11-2 . TRBJ2-5 .
TGTGCCAGCAGCCCCTCGGACGGGAGCTCTGGAAACACCATATATTTT CASSPSDGSSGNTIYF TRBV7-9 . TRBJ1-3 .
TGTGCCAGCAGCTTGTTGCGGGAGGTCGGGAATGAGCAGTTCTTC CASSLLREVGNEQFF TRBV5-4 TRBD2 TRBJ2-1 .
TGTGCCAGCAGCCTGGGGGGACAGGGTTTGTACGAGCAGTACTTC CASSLGGQGLYEQYF TRBV7-9 TRBD1 TRBJ2-7 .
TGCGCCAGCAGCCAAGAGTTCCAGGGGCATCAGCCCCAGCATTTT CASSQEFQGHQPQHF TRBV4-1 . TRBJ1-5 .
TGTGCCAGCAGCTCTGGACTAGCGGGGGACTCCTACAATGAGCAGTTCTTC CASSSGLAGDSYNEQFF TRBV7-9 TRBD2 TRBJ2-1 .
TGCGCCAGCAGCCAAGAACCGGGTGCTAGCACAGATACGCAGTATTTT CASSQEPGASTDTQYF TRBV4-1 . TRBJ2-3 .
TGTGCCAGCAGCTTAGAGGCAGAGAAGAACACTGAAGCTTTCTTT CASSLEAEKNTEAFF TRBV7-6 . TRBJ1-1 .
TGTGCCAGCAGCTATGACAGGAACTACTCTGGGGCCAACGTCCTGACTTTC CASSYDRNYSGANVLTF TRBV21-1 . TRBJ2-6 .
TGTGCCAGCAGTTTATACGCAGCGGATGCTAGCGGATACAATGAGCAGTTCTTC CASSLYAADASGYNEQFF TRBV27 TRBD2 TRBJ2-1 once
TGTGCCAGCAGTACGGGACCCAGGGACTATGGCTACACCTTC CASSTGPRDYGYTF TRBV6-4 . TRBJ1-2 .
TGCGCCAGCAGCTCAGTAGCGGGAGACTACGAGCAGTACTTC CASSSVAGDYEQYF TRBV4-3 TRBD2 TRBJ2-7 .
TGTGCCAGCAGGAGAGGGCAGGGAGCCACCGGGGAGCTGTTTTTT CASRRGQGATGELFF TRBV6-1 . TRBJ2-2 .
TGTGCCAGCAGTTACGAGAGACAAAGCACAGATACGCAGTATTTT CASSYERQSTDTQYF TRBV6-5 . TRBJ2-3 .